The 19 T cell receptor beta chains reported below all come from one sample, sequenced in a study of beta chain features in type 1 diabetes. Of the isolated RNA, all was reverse transcribed, and so the sequenced material was expressed TCRB transcripts. Method: immunoSEQ multiplex PCR; TCRdb's copy keeps in-frame clones and lacks some. The sample carries roughly 400,000 clones, approximately 15% recorded once. The sequencing sample was made of naive CD4+ T cells from blood. The receptors were gathered from a man in his thirties or forties in good health.

The chain is built from TRBV27 and TRBJ2-7; D is possibly TRBD1 (6 bases). CDR3 length: 13 residues. Germline lookup yields CDR1 MNHEY and CDR2 SMNVEV (reference sequence). Trimming pared 1 base from V and 6 bases from J, leaving 10 bases between. Written as DNA, the CDR3 is TGTGCCAGCAGTTTATTACAGGGTGGCGAGCAGTACTTC. Translation gives CASSLLQGGEQYF.

In the case of this clone: Other DNA sequences in this sample translate to the same CDR3. CDR3 in amino acids: CASSLRGTYEQYF. The CDR3 bases are TGTGCCAGCAGCTTGAGGGGGACCTACGAGCAGTACTTC. The chain has TRBV7-2 and TRBJ2-7, with D maybe TRBD1 (6 bases). Germline CDR1 is SGHTA and CDR2 is FQGNSA. The CDR3 is made up of 13 amino acids. V lost 3 bases, J lost 2 bases, and 8 bases lay in between.

This clone has more than one count but fewer than ten. J is TRBJ1-3 and V is TRBV15; D is unresolved. Trimming removed 5 bases at V and 0 bases at J, with 8 bases between. The CDR3 consists of 14 residues. Germline assignment: CDR1 LNHNV and CDR2 YYDKDF (reference sequence). The CDR3 coding sequence is TGTGCCACCAGCCGCCGGGCCTCTGGAAACACCATATATTTT. Translated, it gives CATSRRASGNTIYF.

The chain employs TRBV4-1 and TRBJ1-4; a weak D match, TRBD1 (5 bases). CDR1 and CDR2 (germline): MGHRA, YSYEKL. The V and J ends lost 4 bases and 6 bases respectively, with 18 bases between them. The length of the CDR3 is 16 residues. DNA for the CDR3: TGCGCCAGCAGCCGCCTCTGGACGAGGGGCCATGAAAAACTGTTTTTT. Translating gives CASSRLWTRGHEKLFF.

This clone was counted only a few times. The genes are TRBV2 and TRBJ1-2, with TRBD1 as a possible D gene (6 bases). CDR3 size: 16 residues. Germline V lookup: CDR1 SNHLY, CDR2 FYNNEI. V was trimmed by 0 bases and J by 6 bases, leaving 17 bases between them. The chain's CDR3 is CASSEAAESGANGYTF. The CDR3 DNA reads as TGTGCCAGCAGTGAAGCGGCAGAGTCAGGGGCTAATGGCTACACCTTC. Combining the CDR3 with reference TRBV2 and TRBJ1-2 gives the whole variable domain EPEVTQTPSHQVTQMGQEVILRCVPISNHLYFYWYRQILGQKVEFLVSFYNNEISEKSEIFDDQFSVERPDGSNFTLKIRSTKLEDSAMYFCASSEAAESGANGYTFGSGTRLTVV.

This rearrangement joins TRBV5-1 to TRBJ2-3; weak D call: TRBD2 (6 bases). Germline V CDR1 and CDR2: SGHRS, YFSETQ. The CDR3 runs 13 residues. V gave up 6 bases and J gave up 4 bases, with 12 bases separating them. The CDR3 here is CASMDPGADTQYF. The CDR3 nucleotides are TGCGCCAGCATGGACCCGGGGGCAGATACGCAGTATTTT.

This chain's CDR3 is CSVEGLDTGSRSYGYTF. As DNA, the CDR3 is TGCAGCGTTGAAGGTTTGGATACAGGGAGCAGGAGTTATGGCTACACCTTC. J is TRBJ1-2 and V is TRBV29-1; weak D call: TRBD1 (6 bases). V was clipped by 1 base and J by 5 bases, with 23 bases between them. Per germline, CDR1 SQVTM and CDR2 ANQGSEA. The CDR3 loop spans 17 amino acids.

The rearrangement links TRBV4-1 to TRBJ1-2; D is perhaps TRBD1 (6 bases). The CDR3 extends over 13 amino acids. V lost 6 bases and J lost 6, with 14 bases in between. Germline V CDR1 and CDR2: MGHRA, YSYEKL. The CDR3 nucleotides read TGCGCCAGCAGAAAGGGGGGGATTGATGGCTACACCTTC. Translated: CASRKGGIDGYTF.

This clone was recorded a few times. V is TRBV9 and J is TRBJ2-5; D is unclear. The CDR3 totals 14 residues. The V gene's germline CDR1 is SGDLS and CDR2 YYNGEE. V lost 0 bases, J lost 4 bases, and 10 bases lay in between. The CDR3 DNA reads TGTGCCAGCAGCGTAGCGGCAGGTGGAGAGACCCAGTACTTC. Protein: CASSVAAGGETQYF.

The chain is built from TRBV6-6 and TRBJ1-2, with unresolved D. CDR1 is MNHNY and CDR2 is SVGAGI in the germline V gene (reference sequence). V was shortened by 0 bases and J by 2 bases, with 10 bases between the two germline ends. There are 15 residues in the CDR3. The DNA for the CDR3 is TGTGCCAGCAGTTACTCATCAGGAGCCAACTATGGCTACACCTTC. It specifies CASSYSSGANYGYTF.

This clone was counted only a few times. The chain links TRBV29-1 to TRBJ1-4; 7 positions match TRBD1. V lost 7 bases and J lost 4; bases outside the gene matches: 12. Germline CDR1 SQVTM, CDR2 ANQGSEA. CDR3 length: 15 residues. In DNA, the CDR3 is TGCAGCGGATCTTACGGGACAGCTCGTAATGAAAAACTGTTTTTT. This translates into CSGSYGTARNEKLFF.

The rearrangement uses TRBV7-8 and TRBJ1-5; weak D call: TRBD1 (5 bases). With 0 bases removed from V and 5 bases from J, the gap between germline ends came to 5 bases. Germline V gene data show CDR1 as SGHVS and CDR2 as FQNEAQ. CDR3 length: 13 residues. The CDR3 loop is CASSLAGDQPQHF. The CDR3, as DNA: TGTGCCAGCAGCTTAGCAGGGGATCAGCCCCAGCATTTT.

The chain uses TRBV4-3 and TRBJ2-1; D is uncertain. There are 16 residues in the CDR3. V lost 0 bases and J lost 5, with 14 bases in between. Germline CDR1 LGHNA, CDR2 YSLEER. In DNA, the CDR3 is TGCGCCAGCAGCCAAGATATTGGCCGTTGGGACAATGAGCAGTTCTTC. It encodes CASSQDIGRWDNEQFF.

This clone has just a few counts. This sequence joins TRBV29-1 and TRBJ2-7; D may correspond to TRBD1 or TRBD2 (6 bases each). This CDR3 region has 12 residues. Trimming took 4 bases from V and 5 from J, leaving 12 bases between them. Germline CDR1 and CDR2: SQVTM and ANQGSEA. CDR3 DNA sequence: TGCAGCGTTGGCAGGGGAGGCAACGAGCAGTACTTC. This codes for CSVGRGGNEQYF.

Remarks on this clone: The sample holds other DNA sequences that translate to the same CDR3. This chain uses TRBV9 with TRBJ2-1; D might be TRBD1 (6 bases). The CDR3 loop spans 13 amino acids. V lost 0 bases and J lost 7, with 8 bases in between. Germline-derived CDR1 and CDR2 are SGDLS and YYNGEE. In DNA form, the CDR3 reads TGTGCCAGCAGCGTAGGGGGGCGAAATGAGCAGTTCTTC. Its translation is CASSVGGRNEQFF.

This clone was picked up a small number of times. J is TRBJ2-2 and V is TRBV29-1, with D possibly TRBD1 on 6 matching bases. Per germline, CDR1 SQVTM and CDR2 ANQGSEA. The CDR3 has 14 amino acids. Trimming removed 7 bases from V and 2 bases from J, with 14 bases in between. The chain's CDR3 is CSGLAQGNTGELFF. The CDR3 nucleotides are TGCAGCGGGCTGGCACAGGGCAACACCGGGGAGCTGTTTTTT.

V is TRBV10-3 and J is TRBJ2-1; 7 positions agree with TRBD1. Germline V gene data show CDR1 as ENHRY and CDR2 as SYGVKD. V shed 10 bases and J 3 bases; nucleotides not matched to a gene: 9. The CDR3 is made up of 14 amino acids. CDR3 protein: CATGRTGVYNEQFF. As DNA, the CDR3 is TGTGCCACCGGACGCACAGGGGTCTACAATGAGCAGTTCTTC.

V and J are TRBV28 and TRBJ1-1; D uncertain. Germline loops: CDR1 MDHEN, CDR2 SYDVKM. V lost 10 bases, J lost 7 bases, and 16 bases lay in between. There are 12 residues in the CDR3. In nucleotides, the CDR3 is TGTGCCACCCGCGCAGCGGTGCGTGAAGCTTTCTTT. It encodes CATRAAVREAFF.

Here the CDR3 reads CASSEQGTGELFF. The CDR3 nucleotides are TGTGCCAGCAGTGAACAGGGGACCGGGGAGCTGTTTTTT. The chain has TRBV2 and TRBJ2-2; maybe TRBD1 (6 bases). The CDR3 is 13 amino acids. Trimming stripped 2 bases from V and 5 bases from J, with 6 bases between. From germline, CDR1 is SNHLY and CDR2 FYNNEI. Full variable domain (rest looked up from reference TRBV2 and TRBJ2-2): EPEVTQTPSHQVTQMGQEVILRCVPISNHLYFYWYRQILGQKVEFLVSFYNNEISEKSEIFDDQFSVERPDGSNFTLKIRSTKLEDSAMYFCASSEQGTGELFFGEGSRLTVL.